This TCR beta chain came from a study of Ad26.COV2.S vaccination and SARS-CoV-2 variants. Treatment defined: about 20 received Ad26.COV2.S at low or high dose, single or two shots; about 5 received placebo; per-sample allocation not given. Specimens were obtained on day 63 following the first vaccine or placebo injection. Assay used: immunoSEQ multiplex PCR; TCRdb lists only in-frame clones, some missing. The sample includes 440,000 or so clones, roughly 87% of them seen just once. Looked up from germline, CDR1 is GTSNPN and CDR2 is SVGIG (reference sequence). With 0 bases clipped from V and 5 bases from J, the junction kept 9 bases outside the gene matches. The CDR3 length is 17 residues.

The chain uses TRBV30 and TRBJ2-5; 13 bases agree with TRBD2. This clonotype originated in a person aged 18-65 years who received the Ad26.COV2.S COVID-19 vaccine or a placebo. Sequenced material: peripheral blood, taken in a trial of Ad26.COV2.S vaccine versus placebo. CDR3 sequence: CAWSVLRTSGGWETQYF. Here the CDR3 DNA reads TGTGCCTGGAGTGTACTCCGGACTAGCGGGGGATGGGAGACCCAGTACTTC.